The entry that follows covers one TCR beta chain sequence. This record belongs to a study of blood T cell repertoires in COVID-19. Looking at the study overall: PBMCs, B-cell-depleted T cells, or T cells were the source of the cDNA or gDNA that made up the material.

CDR3 length equals 13 residues. Germline V gene lookup returns CDR1 MNHEY and CDR2 SVGEGT. Between the trimmed V and J ends, which lost 7 bases and 4 bases, there was a span of 11 bases. The method was immunoSEQ multiplex PCR; TCRdb's version includes in-frame clones alone and lacks a portion of them. The sample shows about 250,000 clones, roughly 84% of them seen only once. The sequencing sample was made of peripheral blood. This receptor was taken from a middle-aged man with active or convalescent COVID-19. The chain carries TRBV6-2 or TRBV6-3 and TRBJ1-5; possible D gene TRBD1, 6 bases. CDR3 amino acids: CASTPQGNQPQHF. As DNA, the CDR3 is TGTGCCAGCACCCCGCAGGGGAATCAGCCCCAGCATTTT.